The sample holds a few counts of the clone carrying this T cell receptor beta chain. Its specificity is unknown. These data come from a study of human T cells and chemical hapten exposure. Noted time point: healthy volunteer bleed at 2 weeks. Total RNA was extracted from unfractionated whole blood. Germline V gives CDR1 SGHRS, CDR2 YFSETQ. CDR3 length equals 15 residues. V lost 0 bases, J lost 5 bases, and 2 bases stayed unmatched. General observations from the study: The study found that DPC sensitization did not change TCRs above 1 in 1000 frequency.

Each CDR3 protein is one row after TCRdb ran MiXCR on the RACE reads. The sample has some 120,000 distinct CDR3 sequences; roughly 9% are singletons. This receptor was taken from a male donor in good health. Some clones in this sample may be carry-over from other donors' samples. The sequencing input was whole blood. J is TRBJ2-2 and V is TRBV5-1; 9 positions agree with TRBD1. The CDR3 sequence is CASSLGDRETGELFF. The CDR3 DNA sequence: TGCGCCAGCAGCTTGGGGGACAGGGAAACCGGGGAGCTGTTTTTT.